Shown below are 27 T cell receptor beta chains from a single sample sequenced in a study of blood T cells in healthy people across ages. Alongside a J-beta primer mix, a sample-barcoded 5' primer served in a second PCR lasting about 6 to 11 cycles. TCRdb itself ran the 5' RACE reads through MiXCR, one entry per CDR3 protein. The table includes roughly 1.7 million distinct CDR3 sequences, 30% to 40% detected once. The sequencing input was blood. These receptors came from a woman under 40 in good health.

The chain combines TRBV20-1 with TRBJ2-2; TRBD2 matches 10 bases. The CDR3 loop spans 17 amino acids. The V gene's germline CDR1 is DFQATT and CDR2 SNEGSKA (reference sequence). V shed 0 bases and J 7 bases; nucleotides not matched to a gene: 11. The CDR3 DNA sequence: TGCAGTGCTAGAGAGTTGGCTAGCGGGAGTATAGTCGGGGAGCTGTTTTTT. Protein product: CSARELASGSIVGELFF.

Only a few counts were recorded for this clonotype. The chain carries TRBV7-6 and TRBJ1-2; TRBD1 agrees at 10 bases. V lost 6 bases to trimming and J lost 7 bases; unmatched junction nucleotides: 8. There are 14 residues in the CDR3. Germline V gene data show CDR1 as SGHVS and CDR2 as FNYEAQ. CDR3 coding DNA: TGTGCCAGCAGTAGGGGGACAGGGGTCACTGGCTACACCTTC. Translating it yields CASSRGTGVTGYTF.

This clonotype was observed a few times. The rearrangement links TRBV20-1 to TRBJ2-3, with 13 bases lining up with TRBD2. Germline values: CDR1 DFQATT, CDR2 SNEGSKA (reference sequence). CDR3 length: 19 amino acids. V was pared by 5 bases and J by 2 bases, with 16 bases of the junction left unmatched. This CDR3 reads CSASATSGRLTPPTDTQYF. CDR3 nucleotide sequence: TGCAGTGCTTCCGCGACTAGCGGGAGGCTAACCCCCCCCACAGATACGCAGTATTTT.

In the case of this clonotype: Being one base from a much bigger clone, this may be a read error. CDR3 nucleotides: TGTGCCGGCCACAGGGAAGGATCGAATGAGCAGTACTTC. This sequence encodes CAGHREGSNEQYF. The chain links TRBV6-1 to TRBJ2-7, with a weak D call TRBD1 (6 bases). V was pared by 11 bases and J by 7 bases, with 21 bases between. The germline CDR1 and CDR2 sequences are MNHNS and SASEGT. The CDR3 has 13 amino acids.

The chain combines TRBV30 with TRBJ1-1; the D is unclear. Trimming left V 3 bases short and J 1 base short, with 6 bases between. The germline CDR1 and CDR2 sequences are GTSNPN and SVGIG (reference sequence). The CDR3 is 12 residues long. This CDR3 is CAWSTENTEAFF. CDR3 coding DNA: TGTGCCTGGAGCACAGAGAACACTGAAGCTTTCTTT.

This clonotype was detected a few times. V usage is TRBV20-1 and J usage is TRBJ2-3; D could derive from TRBD1 or TRBD2 (5 bases each). CDR3 length equals 12 residues. Germline lookup yields CDR1 DFQATT and CDR2 SNEGSKA (reference sequence). Trimming took 4 bases from V and 9 from J, leaving 14 bases between them. The CDR3, as DNA: TGCAGTGCTACCTGGATTGGGGACACGCAGTATTTT. Encoded protein: CSATWIGDTQYF.

There are many counts of this clonotype. This chain links TRBV29-1 with TRBJ2-1; D remains ambiguous. The length of the CDR3 is 13 residues. V lost 6 bases and J lost 6, with 15 bases in between. Germline assignment: CDR1 SQVTM and CDR2 ANQGSEA. Here the CDR3 DNA reads TGCAGCGTCCCCTCCCCGGACGGCAATGAGCAGTTCTTC. Encoded protein: CSVPSPDGNEQFF.

The V and J genes are TRBV3-1 and TRBJ2-7; 11 nucleotides align to TRBD2. The CDR3 sequence is 16 residues long. Germline CDR1 and CDR2: LGHDT and YNNKEL (reference sequence). After removal of 0 bases from V and 4 bases from J, the junction contained 5 bases not matched to a gene. The CDR3 here is CASSQDPASGGYEQYF. CDR3 DNA sequence: TGTGCCAGCAGCCAAGACCCGGCTAGCGGGGGGTACGAGCAGTACTTC.

The V gene is TRBV6-1, the J gene TRBJ2-7, with D possibly being TRBD2 (5 bases). CDR3 size: 12 residues. Between the trimmed V and J ends, which lost 6 bases and 6 bases, there was a span of 12 bases. Germline lookup yields CDR1 MNHNS and CDR2 SASEGT. The CDR3 sequence is CASRTRGTEQYF. In nucleotides, the CDR3 is TGTGCCAGCAGGACACGGGGTACCGAGCAGTACTTC.

The chain is built from TRBV9 and TRBJ2-5, with 9 bases identical to TRBD1. Germline CDR1 SGDLS, CDR2 YYNGEE. The V and J ends lost 3 bases and 4 bases, in that order; junction bases with no gene match: 4. There are 14 residues in the CDR3. CDR3: CASSGGQGLETQYF. Here the CDR3 DNA reads TGTGCCAGCAGCGGAGGACAGGGGTTAGAGACCCAGTACTTC.

This clonotype was observed a few times. V gene TRBV25-1 combines with J gene TRBJ2-7, with D perhaps matching TRBD2 (5 bases). The CDR3 runs 14 residues. CDR1 and CDR2 from the germline V gene are MGHDK and SYGVNS. Between the trimmed V and J ends, which lost 4 bases and 5 bases, there was a span of 15 bases. The CDR3 DNA sequence: TGTGCCAGCAGTGGTGGAATACGGGGTCACGAGCAGTACTTC. Translation gives CASSGGIRGHEQYF.

The chain joins TRBV12-3 or TRBV12-4 to TRBJ2-3, with D hard to call. The CDR3 has 15 residues. V shed 6 bases and J shed 3 bases, with 16 bases lying between them. CDR3 protein: CASSPSLGLTDTQYF. DNA for the CDR3: TGTGCCAGCAGCCCCTCCCTCGGGTTAACAGATACGCAGTATTTT.

This chain uses TRBV3-1 with TRBJ1-1; 7 bases map to TRBD1. This CDR3 contains 15 residues. CDR1 LGHDT and CDR2 YNNKEL come from the germline V gene (reference sequence). The V and J ends lost 0 bases and 5 bases, in that order; junction bases with no gene match: 6. The CDR3 coding sequence is TGTGCCAGCAGCCAAGAGCACAGGGGTTTTACTGAAGCTTTCTTT. As protein: CASSQEHRGFTEAFF.

Notes on this clonotype: A much more abundant neighbour one base away suggests this may be a read error. The chain uses TRBV20-1 and TRBJ1-2, with D unresolved. This CDR3 has 11 residues. Germline V lookup: CDR1 DFQATT, CDR2 SNEGSKA (reference sequence). CDR3 nucleotides: TGCAGTGCTTCACCAAACTATGGCTGCACCTTC. Protein: CSASPNYGCTF.

The table lists this clonotype with a few counts. V and J are TRBV2 and TRBJ1-3; D is ambiguous. CDR3 length equals 16 residues. Germline lookup yields CDR1 SNHLY and CDR2 FYNNEI. V was pared by 0 bases and J by 2 bases, with 11 bases between. As DNA, the CDR3 is TGTGCCAGCAGTGAAGCCTCATCTTCGGCTGGAAACACCATATATTTT. Its protein is CASSEASSSAGNTIYF.

This clonotype was seen only a few times. V and J are TRBV5-6 and TRBJ1-5; tentatively, D is TRBD1 (6 bases). Germline CDR1 reads SGHDT; CDR2 reads YYEEEE. Trimming took off 2 bases at V and 7 bases at J, with 19 bases between the two ends. The CDR3 runs 16 residues. The CDR3 sequence: CASSLGGPGTRQPQHF. The DNA of the CDR3 is TGTGCCAGCAGCTTAGGGGGTCCGGGTACGAGGCAGCCCCAGCATTTT.

The rearrangement uses TRBV5-6 and TRBJ2-1, with D uncertain. Trimming shortened V by 0 bases and J by 7 bases, and 11 bases separated the two germline ends. Germline CDR1 is SGHDT and CDR2 is YYEEEE. CDR3 size: 14 residues. CDR3 nucleotides: TGTGCCAGCAGCTTGGTAGGGATGGTAAATGAGCAGTTCTTC. Its protein is CASSLVGMVNEQFF.

The gene calls are TRBV18 and TRBJ2-1; a weak D match, TRBD1 (6 bases). Germline assignment: CDR1 KGHSH and CDR2 LQKENI. The CDR3 runs to 16 residues. Trimming removed 1 base from V and 7 bases from J, with 17 bases in between. The CDR3 DNA is TGTGCCAGCTCACCACAAGGGACAATACAATATAATGAGCAGTTCTTC. Translating gives CASSPQGTIQYNEQFF.

This clonotype came up a few times. This sequence joins TRBV6-6 and TRBJ1-5, with TRBD1 as a possible D gene (6 bases). The CDR3 is made up of 14 amino acids. Germline CDR1 and CDR2: MNHNY and SVGAGI (reference sequence). With 6 bases removed from V and 3 bases from J, the gap between germline ends came to 12 bases. The chain's CDR3 is CASRDSHLNQPQHF. The CDR3 coding sequence is TGTGCCAGCAGGGACAGCCACCTCAATCAGCCCCAGCATTTT.

This sequence joins TRBV6-6 and TRBJ2-7; D possibly corresponds to TRBD1 (6 bases). CDR1 is MNHNY, CDR2 SVGAGI, per germline (reference sequence). Between the trimmed V and J ends, which lost 5 bases and 4 bases, there was a span of 18 bases. The CDR3 is 15 residues long. CDR3 protein: CASSPRTVSTYEQYV. Written as DNA, the CDR3 is TGTGCCAGCAGTCCACGGACAGTGAGTACGTACGAGCAGTACGTC.

The V gene is TRBV30, the J gene TRBJ1-2; possible D gene TRBD1, 6 bases. V dropped 4 bases and J dropped 7 bases, with 13 bases sitting between them. Germline CDR1 reads GTSNPN; CDR2 reads SVGIG (reference sequence). CDR3 length: 12 amino acids. CDR3 in DNA: TGTGCCTGGACGAGGGGGGTATCTGGCTACACCTTC. It yields the protein CAWTRGVSGYTF.

The gene calls are TRBV5-8 and TRBJ2-7, with TRBD2 identical over 7 bases. There are 16 residues in the CDR3. Losses at the gene ends were 4 bases for V and 1 base for J; bases not matched to a gene: 11. Germline loops: CDR1 SGHTS, CDR2 YDEGEE. CDR3 nucleotide sequence: TGTGCCAGCAGCGTCCGATTAGCGGGCTCTTCCTACGAGCAGTACTTC. It yields the protein CASSVRLAGSSYEQYF.

The chain has TRBV10-2 and TRBJ2-7; 10 bases match TRBD2. Trimming at V came to 2 bases and at J to 4 bases, leaving 5 bases not matched to a gene. The CDR3 runs to 15 residues. CDR1 is WSHSY, CDR2 SAAADI, per germline. This CDR3 reads CASSEERGGRYEQYF. The CDR3 coding sequence is TGCGCCAGCAGTGAGGAGCGGGGGGGCAGGTACGAGCAGTACTTC.

The chain couples TRBV28 to TRBJ1-2; 10 bases align to TRBD1. The CDR3 extends over 15 amino acids. Germline CDR1 is MDHEN and CDR2 is SYDVKM. V gave up 6 bases and J gave up 6 bases; unmatched junction bases: 10. The CDR3, as DNA: TGTGCCAGCAGACAACCGGGACAGGGGAAGCATGGCTACACCTTC. Translated: CASRQPGQGKHGYTF.

The genes are TRBV10-3 and TRBJ2-1; TRBD2 matches at 9 bases. J lost 7 bases, V lost 4 bases, and 8 bases had no gene match. This CDR3 spans 15 amino acids. Germline assignment: CDR1 ENHRY and CDR2 SYGVKD. DNA of the CDR3: TGTGCCATCAGTGCTAGCGGGGCGGTTAAGAATGAGCAGTTCTTC. It translates to CAISASGAVKNEQFF.

This clonotype has just a few counts. V gene TRBV7-2 combines with J gene TRBJ2-2; 7 bases line up with TRBD2. J lost 6 bases, V lost 1 base, and 2 bases had no gene match. CDR1 SGHTA and CDR2 FQGNSA come from the germline V gene. CDR3 length: 14 residues. The CDR3 bases are TGTGCCAGCAGCTTAGGGGGGAGGGCCGGGGAGCTGTTTTTT. This codes for CASSLGGRAGELFF.

The V gene is TRBV2, the J gene TRBJ2-3; D unresolved. The CDR3 totals 15 residues. Trimming removed 1 base at V and 0 bases at J, with 8 bases between. CDR1 SNHLY and CDR2 FYNNEI come from the germline V gene. The CDR3: CASSEGWPSTDTQYF. CDR3 nucleotide sequence: TGTGCCAGCAGTGAAGGGTGGCCTAGCACAGATACGCAGTATTTT. Supplemented by reference TRBV2 and TRBJ2-3, the full variable domain reads EPEVTQTPSHQVTQMGQEVILRCVPISNHLYFYWYRQILGQKVEFLVSFYNNEISEKSEIFDDQFSVERPDGSNFTLKIRSTKLEDSAMYFCASSEGWPSTDTQYFGPGTRLTVL.